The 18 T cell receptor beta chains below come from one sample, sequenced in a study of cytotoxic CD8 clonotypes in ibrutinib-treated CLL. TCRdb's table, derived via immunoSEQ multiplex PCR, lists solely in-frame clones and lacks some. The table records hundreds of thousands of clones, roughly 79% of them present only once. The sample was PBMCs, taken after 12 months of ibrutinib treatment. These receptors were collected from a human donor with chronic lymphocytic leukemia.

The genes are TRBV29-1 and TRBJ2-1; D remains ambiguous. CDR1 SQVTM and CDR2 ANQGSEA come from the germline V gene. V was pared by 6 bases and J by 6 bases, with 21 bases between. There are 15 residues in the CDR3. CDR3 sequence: CSVTTGPRTGNEQFF. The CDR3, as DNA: TGCAGCGTGACAACCGGGCCGAGAACGGGCAATGAGCAGTTCTTC.

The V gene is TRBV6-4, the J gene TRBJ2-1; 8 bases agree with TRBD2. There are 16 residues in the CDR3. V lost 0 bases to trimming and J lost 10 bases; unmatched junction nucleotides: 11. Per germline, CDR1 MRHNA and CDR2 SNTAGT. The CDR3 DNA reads TGTGCCAGCAGTGACTCAAGCCAGCGGGAGTCCGGAGAGCAGTTCTTC. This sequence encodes CASSDSSQRESGEQFF.

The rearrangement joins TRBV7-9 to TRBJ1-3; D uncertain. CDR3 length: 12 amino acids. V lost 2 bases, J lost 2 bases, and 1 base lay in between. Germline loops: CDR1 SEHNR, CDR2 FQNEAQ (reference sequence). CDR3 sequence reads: CASSLTGNTIYF. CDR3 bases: TGTGCCAGCAGCTTAACTGGAAACACCATATATTTT.

In DNA, the CDR3 is TGCGCCAGCAGCCCGCCGGGAGGGGAAGGTGGCTACACCTTC. Translation: CASSPPGGEGGYTF. This chain connects TRBV5-1 to TRBJ1-2; D possibly corresponds to TRBD1 (5 bases). Trimming cost V 4 bases and J 7 bases, with 17 bases left between them. Germline CDR1 SGHRS, CDR2 YFSETQ. The CDR3 totals 14 residues.

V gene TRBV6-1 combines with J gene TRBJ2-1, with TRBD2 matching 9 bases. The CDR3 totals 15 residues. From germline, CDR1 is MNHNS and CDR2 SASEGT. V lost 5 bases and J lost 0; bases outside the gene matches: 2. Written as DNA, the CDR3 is TGTGCCAGCAGTCGTAGCGGGAGCTCCTACAATGAGCAGTTCTTC. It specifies CASSRSGSSYNEQFF.

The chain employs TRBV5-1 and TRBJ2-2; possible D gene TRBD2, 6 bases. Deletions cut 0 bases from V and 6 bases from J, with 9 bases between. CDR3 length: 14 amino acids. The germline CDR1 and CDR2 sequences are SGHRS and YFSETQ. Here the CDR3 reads CASSLAGVPGELFF. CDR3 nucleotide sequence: TGCGCCAGCAGCTTGGCGGGAGTCCCCGGGGAGCTGTTTTTT.

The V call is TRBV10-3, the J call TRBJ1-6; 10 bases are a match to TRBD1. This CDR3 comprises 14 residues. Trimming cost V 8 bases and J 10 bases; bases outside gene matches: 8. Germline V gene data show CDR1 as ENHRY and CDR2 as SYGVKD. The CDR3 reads CAIGGTGVQSPLHF. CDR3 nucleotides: TGTGCCATCGGGGGGACAGGGGTACAGTCACCCCTCCACTTT.

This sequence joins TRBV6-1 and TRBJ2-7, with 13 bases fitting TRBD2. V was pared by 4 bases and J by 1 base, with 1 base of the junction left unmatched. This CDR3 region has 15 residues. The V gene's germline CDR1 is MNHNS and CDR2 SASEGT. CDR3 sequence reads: CASSGTSGGSYEQYF. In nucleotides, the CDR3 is TGTGCCAGCAGTGGGACTAGCGGGGGTTCCTACGAGCAGTACTTC.

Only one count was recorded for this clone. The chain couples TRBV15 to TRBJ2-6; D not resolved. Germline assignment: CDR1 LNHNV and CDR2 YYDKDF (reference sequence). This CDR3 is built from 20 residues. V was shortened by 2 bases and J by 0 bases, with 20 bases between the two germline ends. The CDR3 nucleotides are TGTGCCACCAGCAGATTCTCCGGACGGGCAGATCGCTCTGGGGCCAACGTCCTGACTTTC. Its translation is CATSRFSGRADRSGANVLTF.

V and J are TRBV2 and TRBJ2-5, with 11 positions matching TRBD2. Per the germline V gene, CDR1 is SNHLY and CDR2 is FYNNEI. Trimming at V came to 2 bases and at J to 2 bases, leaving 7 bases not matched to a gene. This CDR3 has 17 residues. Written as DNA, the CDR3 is TGTGCCAGCAGTGAATTGGTGGGACTAGCGGAACAAGAGACCCAGTACTTC. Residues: CASSELVGLAEQETQYF.

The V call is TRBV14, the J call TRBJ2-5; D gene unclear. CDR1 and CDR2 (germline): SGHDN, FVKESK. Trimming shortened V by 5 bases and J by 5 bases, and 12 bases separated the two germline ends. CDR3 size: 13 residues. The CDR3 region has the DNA TGTGCCAGCAGCAAGACGGTGAGGGAGACCCAGTACTTC. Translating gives CASSKTVRETQYF.

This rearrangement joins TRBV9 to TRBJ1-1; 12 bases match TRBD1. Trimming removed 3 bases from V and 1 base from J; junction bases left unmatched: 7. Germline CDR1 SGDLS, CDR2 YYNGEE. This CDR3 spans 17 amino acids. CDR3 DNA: TGTGCCAGCAGCGGGAAGGGGACAGGGGGCCCGAACACTGAAGCTTTCTTT. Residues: CASSGKGTGGPNTEAFF.

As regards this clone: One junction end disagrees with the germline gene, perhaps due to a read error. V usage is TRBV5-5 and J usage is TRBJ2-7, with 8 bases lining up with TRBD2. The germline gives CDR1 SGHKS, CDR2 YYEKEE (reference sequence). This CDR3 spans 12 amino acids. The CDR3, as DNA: TGTGCCAGCAGCTTTAAGACTAGCGAGATGCACTTC. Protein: CASSFKTSEMHF. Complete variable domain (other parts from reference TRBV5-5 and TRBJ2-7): DAGVTQSPTHLIKTRGQQVTLRCSPISGHKSVSWYQQVLGQGPQFIFQYYEKEERGRGNFPDRFSARQFPNYSSELNVNALLLGDSALYLCASSFKTSEMHFGPGTRLTVT.

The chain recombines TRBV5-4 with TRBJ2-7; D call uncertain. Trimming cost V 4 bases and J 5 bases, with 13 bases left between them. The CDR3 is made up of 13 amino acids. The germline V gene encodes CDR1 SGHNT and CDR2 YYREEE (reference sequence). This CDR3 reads CASSPPGTNEQYF. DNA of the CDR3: TGTGCCAGCAGCCCCCCGGGCACCAACGAGCAGTACTTC.

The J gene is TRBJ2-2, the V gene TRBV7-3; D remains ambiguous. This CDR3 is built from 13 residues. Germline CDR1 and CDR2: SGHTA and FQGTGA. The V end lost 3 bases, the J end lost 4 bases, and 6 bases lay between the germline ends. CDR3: CASSFQSTGELFF. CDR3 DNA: TGTGCCAGCAGCTTCCAATCCACCGGGGAGCTGTTTTTT.

CDR3 sequence (DNA): TGTGCCAGCAGTGAATCGGGCAGGGATAGCAATCAGCCCCAGCATTTT. The encoded protein is CASSESGRDSNQPQHF. The rearrangement uses TRBV2 and TRBJ1-5, with D maybe TRBD1 (5 bases). This CDR3 has 16 residues. Germline V gene sequence: CDR1 SNHLY, CDR2 FYNNEI. Trimming stripped 2 bases from V and 0 bases from J, with 11 bases between.

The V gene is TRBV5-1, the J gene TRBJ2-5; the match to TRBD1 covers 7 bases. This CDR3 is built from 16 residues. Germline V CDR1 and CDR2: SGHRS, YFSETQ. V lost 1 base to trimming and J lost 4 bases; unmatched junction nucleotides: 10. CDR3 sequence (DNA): TGCGCCAGCAGCTTGCCCGGTGGACAGGTCAGAGAGACCCAGTACTTC. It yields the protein CASSLPGGQVRETQYF.

In DNA, the CDR3 is TGTGCCAGCAGCACCAGGGGAGGTGTTGAAAAACTGTTTTTT. Its protein is CASSTRGGVEKLFF. This chain connects TRBV2 to TRBJ1-4, with a weak D call TRBD1 (6 bases). Germline V lookup: CDR1 SNHLY, CDR2 FYNNEI. The V end lost 6 bases, the J end lost 7 bases, and 15 bases lay between the germline ends. CDR3 length: 14 residues.